This is a list of T cell receptor beta chains from one sample in a study of regulatory T cells in long-lasting Graves disease. TCRdb redid the calling of the multiplex PCR reads with MiXCR, one entry per CDR3 protein. The repertoire holds a few hundred thousand distinct CDR3 sequences, with roughly 25% as singletons. Sequences were derived from peripheral blood mononuclear cells (PBMCs), sampled when the disease was refractory, from a patient treated with antithyroid drugs. All receptors come from a woman in her forties with Graves disease. CDR3s include the opening cysteine and the closing phenylalanine or tryptophan. The D gene is left open where the match is weak. Size is omitted from some rows. Given values are once, few, many or a class for expanded clones.

j_call d_call clone_size v_call cdr3_aa cdr3_nt
TRBJ2-2 - - TRBV5-1 CASLGQPNTGELFF TGCGCCAGCTTGGGCCAGCCGAACACCGGGGAGCTGTTTTTT
TRBJ2-7 - many TRBV7-2 CASSLRASSSYEQYF TGTGCCAGCAGCTTAAGGGCTTCGTCCTCCTACGAGCAGTACTTC
TRBJ2-7 - many TRBV7-8 CASSLVPVLYEQYF TGTGCCAGCAGCTTAGTTCCGGTGCTCTACGAGCAGTACTTC
TRBJ1-6 - few TRBV5-6 CASSSAAGDYNSPLHF TGTGCCAGCAGCTCGGCGGCAGGGGATTATAATTCACCCCTCCACTTT
TRBJ2-7 - - TRBV20-1 CSAPWTLSYEQYF TGCAGTGCTCCTTGGACTTTGTCCTACGAGCAGTACTTC
TRBJ2-2 - few TRBV7-2 CASSLAKKNTGELFF TGTGCCAGCAGCTTAGCGAAAAAGAACACCGGGGAGCTGTTTTTT
TRBJ2-7 TRBD1 - TRBV5-1 CASSLTGVSSYEQYF TGCGCCAGCAGCTTGACAGGGGTTAGCTCCTACGAGCAGTACTTC
TRBJ1-3 - - TRBV29-1 CSVEGNEKASGNTIYF TGCAGCGTTGAAGGGAATGAGAAAGCCTCTGGAAACACCATATATTTT
TRBJ2-7 - - TRBV5-5 CASSFLLGVLYEQYF TGTGCCAGCAGTTTCCTCCTGGGGGTCCTCTACGAGCAGTACTTC
TRBJ2-2 - - TRBV19 CASSIEGPFSGGSTGELLF TGTGCCAGTAGTATAGAGGGCCCCTTTAGCGGAGGGTCTACCGGGGAGCTGCTTTTT
TRBJ1-1 TRBD1 many TRBV3-1 CASSLRQGNTEAFF TGTGCCAGCAGCCTCAGACAGGGGAACACTGAAGCTTTCTTT
TRBJ1-1 - many TRBV19 CASSIDVSTEAFF TGTGCCAGTAGTATAGACGTGAGCACTGAAGCTTTCTTT
TRBJ1-1 TRBD1 - TRBV12-3/TRBV12-4 CASSPTGGRDTEAFF TGTGCCAGCAGTCCTACAGGGGGCCGGGACACTGAAGCTTTCTTT
TRBJ1-5 - many TRBV27 CASSLSENQPQHF TGTGCCAGCAGTTTATCCGAGAATCAGCCCCAGCATTTT
TRBJ2-1 TRBD2 once TRBV7-9 CASSLASPPGLGSIPRHNEQFF TGTGCCAGCAGCTTAGCCTCACCCCCGGGACTAGGTTCCATCCCCCGTCACAATGAGCAGTTCTTC
TRBJ2-7 - few TRBV10-1 CASSGSGPSYEQYF TGCGCCAGCAGTGGTAGCGGACCCTCCTACGAGCAGTACTTC
TRBJ1-6 TRBD1 many TRBV11-3 CASSRDRYSPLHF TGTGCCAGCAGCCGGGACAGATATTCACCCCTCCACTTT
TRBJ2-6 - - TRBV29-1 CSVWGHTNSGANVLTF TGCAGCGTTTGGGGACATACAAACTCTGGGGCCAACGTCCTGACTTTC
TRBJ2-7 - once TRBV19 CASKLAVSLVLQIDYEQYF TGTGCCAGTAAGCTAGCCGTGAGCTTGGTCCTCCAGATAGACTACGAGCAGTACTTC
TRBJ2-7 TRBD2 many TRBV27 CASSFGGRDYEQYF TGTGCCAGCAGTTTTGGTGGGAGGGACTACGAGCAGTACTTC
TRBJ2-3 TRBD2 few TRBV28 CASSSFWGRAGTDTQYF TGTGCCAGCAGTTCCTTTTGGGGGAGGGCCGGGACAGATACGCAGTATTTT
TRBJ1-5 TRBD1 many TRBV27 CASSLYGTVFNQPQHF TGTGCCAGCAGTTTATATGGGACAGTTTTTAATCAGCCCCAGCATTTT
TRBJ2-1 - - TRBV2 CASRPDYNNEQFF TGTGCCAGCAGACCGGACTATAACAATGAGCAGTTCTTC
TRBJ1-1 - few TRBV7-9 CASSLSGDMNTEAFF TGTGCCAGCAGCTTGTCAGGGGATATGAACACTGAAGCTTTCTTT
TRBJ1-2 - - TRBV4-1 CASSQGRLGGRYGYTF TGCGCCAGCAGCCAAGGGCGTCTTGGAGGGAGGTATGGCTACACCTTC
TRBJ2-7 TRBD2 - TRBV7-9 CASSSYKGGIAGTSYEQYF TGTGCCAGCAGCTCCTATAAGGGCGGGATAGCGGGAACCTCCTACGAGCAGTACTTC
TRBJ1-1 - few TRBV11-2 CASSLAAGDTEAFF TGTGCCAGCAGCTTAGCGGCAGGGGACACTGAAGCTTTCTTT
TRBJ1-1 TRBD1 many TRBV6-2/TRBV6-3 CASSYGTGGNTEAFF TGTGCCAGCAGTTACGGGACAGGGGGCAACACTGAAGCTTTCTTT
TRBJ2-5 TRBD2 many TRBV13 CASSARTSGRIQETQYF TGTGCCAGCAGCGCCCGGACTAGCGGGAGGATACAGGAGACCCAGTACTTC
TRBJ1-2 - many TRBV6-2/TRBV6-3 CASSYGSSFGYGYTF TGTGCCAGCAGTTACGGGTCGTCTTTCGGTTATGGCTACACCTTC
TRBJ2-7 - many TRBV11-2 CASSSATVFEQYF TGTGCCAGCAGCTCGGCGACGGTCTTCGAGCAGTACTTC
TRBJ2-7 - many TRBV29-1 CSVSPTIYEQYF TGCAGCGTTTCCCCGACGATCTACGAGCAGTACTTC
TRBJ1-3 - few TRBV12-3/TRBV12-4 CASSFGTGNTIYF TGTGCCAGCAGTTTTGGGACAGGAAACACCATATATTTT
TRBJ2-5 TRBD2 few TRBV5-5 CASSILAGGKGETQYF TGTGCCAGCAGCATACTAGCGGGAGGGAAAGGGGAGACCCAGTACTTC
TRBJ1-6 TRBD1 few TRBV20-1 CSASPRTGEDYNSPLHF TGCAGTGCTAGTCCCCGGACAGGGGAGGACTATAATTCACCCCTCCACTTT
TRBJ2-1 TRBD2 - TRBV24-1 CATSGSGLAAYNEQFF TGTGCCACCAGTGGGTCAGGACTAGCAGCTTACAATGAGCAGTTCTTC
TRBJ1-5 TRBD1 many TRBV20-1 CSATPGQNMGQPQHF TGCAGTGCTACCCCGGGACAGAATATGGGACAGCCCCAGCATTTT
TRBJ2-2 TRBD2 few TRBV10-3 CATMGLAGAGELFF TGTGCCACTATGGGACTAGCGGGAGCCGGGGAGCTGTTTTTT
TRBJ2-2 - few TRBV11-2 CASSLPPWKLGSGELFF TGTGCCAGCAGCTTACCCCCCTGGAAGCTGGGGTCCGGGGAGCTGTTTTTT
TRBJ1-1 - few TRBV7-9 CASSLAGQYEAFF TGTGCCAGCAGCTTAGCTGGTCAGTATGAAGCTTTCTTT
TRBJ1-4 - many TRBV28 CASSFVDGRNEKLFF TGTGCCAGCAGTTTTGTGGACGGAAGGAATGAAAAACTGTTTTTT
TRBJ1-5 - many TRBV6-1 CATNRGPNQPQHF TGTGCCACCAACCGGGGACCTAATCAGCCCCAGCATTTT
TRBJ1-5 - - TRBV29-1 CSGGGGGGSQPQHF TGCAGCGGGGGAGGGGGAGGAGGGAGTCAGCCCCAGCATTTT
TRBJ1-4 - few TRBV5-6 CASSLAGLANEKLFF TGTGCCAGCAGTTTAGCAGGGTTGGCTAATGAAAAACTGTTTTTT
TRBJ2-2 - - TRBV11-2 CASSFGPSAVNTGELFF TGTGCCAGCAGCTTTGGGCCATCAGCGGTTAACACCGGGGAGCTGTTTTTT
TRBJ2-7 - - TRBV3-1 CASSPLGEAYEQYF TGTGCCAGCAGCCCTCTGGGAGAGGCCTACGAGCAGTACTTC
TRBJ1-3 - few TRBV2 CASTPRGQNKAYF TGTGCCAGCACCCCAAGGGGACAAAACAAGGCATATTTT
TRBJ1-2 TRBD1 few TRBV6-1 CASSVRGLDKGSNYGYTF TGTGCCAGCAGTGTCAGGGGGCTTGACAAAGGTTCAAACTATGGCTACACCTTC
TRBJ2-5 - many TRBV13 CASSSSLGVQETQYF TGTGCCAGCAGTTCCTCTCTCGGCGTACAAGAGACCCAGTACTTC
TRBJ1-3 - - TRBV14 CASSQEMVRAGNTIYF TGTGCCAGCAGCCAAGAAATGGTGAGGGCTGGAAACACCATATATTTT
TRBJ2-1 - - TRBV6-1 CASSVDPRGNEQFF TGTGCCAGCTCAGTTGATCCCAGAGGCAATGAGCAGTTCTTC
TRBJ1-1 - few TRBV9 CASSVVDRTWDTEAFF TGTGCCAGCAGCGTAGTCGACAGGACGTGGGACACTGAAGCTTTCTTT
TRBJ2-7 - many TRBV7-2 CASSLAQSTYEQYF TGTGCCAGCAGCTTGGCCCAGTCGACCTACGAGCAGTACTTC
TRBJ2-5 TRBD2 - TRBV5-1 CASSSWNLAGGETQYF TGCGCCAGCAGCTCCTGGAACCTAGCGGGAGGGGAGACCCAGTACTTC